Shown below are 21 T cell receptor beta chains from a single sample sequenced in a study of blood T cells in healthy people across ages. A second PCR, run for roughly 7 to 12 cycles, used a sample-barcoded 5' primer plus a J-beta primer mix. Each CDR3 protein is one row after TCRdb ran MiXCR on the 5' RACE reads. The repertoire holds hundreds of thousands of distinct CDR3 sequences, with around a quarter as singletons. This sample was shared with a second study, whose subject was T cells of mothers and their children.

Specimen: blood. The origin of the receptors is a boy younger than 10 in good health.

The chain joins TRBV16 to TRBJ2-5; no clear D gene. The DNA end is more similar to TRBJ2-7, so the J call may be wrong. There are 12 residues in the CDR3. Looked up from germline, CDR1 is KGHSY and CDR2 is FQNENV. CDR3 in amino acids: CASSQFEYEQYF. As DNA, the CDR3 is TGTGCCAGCAGCCAATTCGAATACGAGCAGTACTTC.

This clonotype turned up a few times. The rearrangement joins TRBV6-1 to TRBJ2-5; 13 bases are shared with TRBD2. The J call could be wrong; TRBJ2-1 is a better fit for the DNA end. The CDR3 loop spans 14 amino acids. CDR1 MNHNS and CDR2 SASEGT come from the germline V gene. CDR3 sequence (DNA): TGTGCCAGCTCCGGGACTAGCGGGATCAATGAGCAGTTCTTC. Translated: CASSGTSGINEQFF.

The V and J genes are TRBV5-4 and TRBJ1-1; D not resolved. This CDR3 is built from 15 residues. The germline V gene has CDR1 SGHNT and CDR2 YYREEE (reference sequence). V lost 2 bases and J lost 0, with 11 bases in between. Here the CDR3 reads CASSFQTHLNTEAFF. The CDR3 DNA is TGTGCCAGCAGCTTCCAGACTCATTTGAACACTGAAGCTTTCTTT.

This clonotype was counted between two and nine times. This chain joins TRBV6-1 and TRBJ1-4; the D gene is possibly TRBD1 (6 bases). Trimming pared 1 base from V and 7 bases from J, leaving 16 bases between. The germline CDR1 and CDR2 sequences are MNHNS and SASEGT. The CDR3 sequence is 16 residues long. The CDR3 DNA sequence: TGTGCCAGCAGTGAAGGGGTTTGGGGGCGTGTTGAAAAACTGTTTTTT. Amino acids: CASSEGVWGRVEKLFF.

This clonotype came up many times. The rearrangement joins TRBV7-9 to TRBJ2-5, with 8 nucleotides matching TRBD1. The germline V gene encodes CDR1 SEHNR and CDR2 FQNEAQ (reference sequence). The CDR3 spans 13 residues. After removal of 5 bases from V and 3 bases from J, the junction contained 2 bases not matched to a gene. In DNA form, the CDR3 reads TGTGCCAGCAGCGAGGACAGGGAAGAGACCCAGTACTTC. Amino acids: CASSEDREETQYF.

This chain uses TRBV20-1 with TRBJ1-2; D uncertain. The length of the CDR3 is 12 residues. V was cut by 3 bases and J by 2 bases, with 7 bases left in between. CDR1 and CDR2 (germline): DFQATT, SNEGSKA (reference sequence). The CDR3 region is CSARPRNYGYTF. The DNA of the CDR3 is TGCAGTGCTAGGCCCCGGAACTATGGCTACACCTTC.

This chain joins TRBV7-2 and TRBJ2-5; 9 nucleotides agree with TRBD2. The tail of the sequence fits TRBJ2-7 better, so the J call may be wrong. The CDR3 has 15 amino acids. Germline CDR1 and CDR2: SGHTA and FQGNSA. In DNA, the CDR3 is TGTGCCAGCAGCTCGGTAGCGGGAGCCCCCTACGAGCAGTACTTC. Protein: CASSSVAGAPYEQYF.

This clonotype was found a few times. The chain recombines TRBV7-3 with TRBJ2-3; TRBD2 matches at 7 bases. The junction had 4 bases not matched to a gene; V was cut back by 5 bases and J by 2 bases. The CDR3 runs to 14 residues. CDR1 SGHTA and CDR2 FQGTGA come from the germline V gene. The chain's CDR3 is CASSPGGPTDTQYF. In nucleotides, the CDR3 is TGTGCCAGCAGCCCGGGGGGTCCCACAGATACGCAGTATTTT.

The chain joins TRBV3-1 to TRBJ2-7, with TRBD2 matching over 11 bases. V lost 0 bases and J lost 7; bases outside the gene matches: 8. CDR1 and CDR2 from the germline V gene are LGHDT and YNNKEL (reference sequence). The CDR3 extends over 16 amino acids. CDR3 nucleotides: TGTGCCAGCAGCCAAGATCTCCTAGCGGGGGGACGGGAGCAGTACTTC. Its protein is CASSQDLLAGGREQYF.

This clonotype was seen a handful of times. The rearrangement links TRBV2 to TRBJ2-1; perhaps TRBD1 as D (6 bases). V dropped 7 bases and J dropped 5 bases, with 15 bases sitting between them. The CDR3 contains 14 residues. Germline-derived CDR1 and CDR2 are SNHLY and FYNNEI. The DNA for the CDR3 is TGTGCCAGCACCCCGGACAGAAGGGACAATGAGCAGTTCTTC. As protein: CASTPDRRDNEQFF.

This clonotype was seen only a few times. In DNA, the CDR3 is TGCGCCAGCAGCCCTATCCTAACTCAAGAGACCCAGTACTTC. This gives the protein CASSPILTQETQYF. This chain joins TRBV5-1 and TRBJ2-5; D unclear. Between the trimmed V and J ends, which lost 4 bases and 2 bases, there was a span of 12 bases. The germline V gene has CDR1 SGHRS and CDR2 YFSETQ. This CDR3 comprises 14 residues.

The chain's CDR3 is CASSQGGQGLAKNIQYF. The CDR3 coding sequence is TGTGCCAGCAGCCAAGGGGGGCAGGGGTTAGCCAAAAACATTCAGTACTTC. The rearrangement uses TRBV4-2 and TRBJ2-4; possibly TRBD1 for D (6 bases). CDR1 and CDR2 from the germline V gene are LGHNA and YNFKEQ. Deletions cut 1 base from V and 0 bases from J, with 13 bases between. The CDR3 extends over 17 amino acids.

The CDR3 sequence is CAISESGAERRHYF. CDR3 nucleotide sequence: TGTGCCATCAGTGAGTCGGGGGCGGAGCGGCGGCATTACTTC. The J gene is TRBJ2-7, the V gene TRBV10-3; weak D call: TRBD1 (6 bases). The CDR3 is 14 residues long. Trimming cost V 0 bases and J 13 bases, with 19 bases left between them. From germline, CDR1 is ENHRY and CDR2 SYGVKD.

This clonotype occurred once. V gene TRBV6-5 combines with J gene TRBJ1-5; 8 bases map to TRBD1. CDR3 size: 17 residues. Germline V gene data show CDR1 as MNHEY and CDR2 as SVGAGI. After removal of 0 bases from V and 2 bases from J, the junction contained 6 bases not matched to a gene. Here the CDR3 reads CASSYSSGGFGNQPQHF. The CDR3 bases are TGTGCCAGCAGTTACTCGTCAGGGGGCTTCGGCAATCAGCCCCAGCATTTT.

In its sample, this clonotype was seen a few times. This chain uses TRBV18 with TRBJ2-3; TRBD2 is a possible D gene (5 bases). V was trimmed by 0 bases and J by 1 base, leaving 8 bases between them. Germline lookup yields CDR1 KGHSH and CDR2 LQKENI. This CDR3 region has 15 residues. The CDR3 protein is CASSPPYGGTDTQYF. The CDR3 DNA is TGTGCCAGCTCACCACCCTACGGGGGCACAGATACGCAGTATTTT.

The CDR3 reads CSAYGTQGSSYEQYF. CDR3 bases: TGCAGTGCCTACGGGACTCAGGGAAGCTCCTACGAGCAGTACTTC. The chain has TRBV20-1 and TRBJ2-7; D is possibly TRBD2 (6 bases). The CDR3 runs to 15 residues. CDR1 is DFQATT and CDR2 is SNEGSKA in the germline V gene (reference sequence). V gave up 6 bases and J gave up 0 bases, with 18 bases separating them.

The chain combines TRBV6-5 with TRBJ1-2; 8 bases are a match to TRBD1. The CDR3 sequence is 19 residues long. V dropped 2 bases and J dropped 4; count of bases not matched to a gene: 18. Germline V gives CDR1 MNHEY, CDR2 SVGAGI. Here the CDR3 DNA reads TGTGCCAGCAGTTACACTTTTTGGGACAGGTCAGCTGCGTCCTATGGCTACACCTTC. The encoded protein is CASSYTFWDRSAASYGYTF.

The chain combines TRBV7-8 with TRBJ2-3; the D gene could be TRBD1 or TRBD2 (5 bases each). The CDR3 covers 14 residues. The ends were cut back, 6 bases at V and 0 bases at J, with 10 bases in the middle. Looked up from germline, CDR1 is SGHVS and CDR2 is FQNEAQ. CDR3 region: CASRLGESTDTQYF. The CDR3 DNA reads as TGTGCCAGCAGACTGGGGGAGAGCACAGATACGCAGTATTTT.

The chain carries TRBV9 and TRBJ2-7; D is ambiguous. In germline, CDR1 is SGDLS, CDR2 YYNGEE. The CDR3 runs 13 residues. V lost 4 bases, J lost 2 bases, and 10 bases lay in between. This CDR3 is CASSPRAAYEQYF. The CDR3 nucleotides are TGTGCCAGCAGCCCCCGGGCGGCCTACGAGCAGTACTTC.

Regarding this clonotype: Its ends do not fully match the called genes, so a read error is possible. The rearrangement uses TRBV5-5 and TRBJ2-5; tentatively, D is TRBD1 (5 bases). Germline-derived CDR1 and CDR2 are SGHKS and YYEKEE (reference sequence). The CDR3 has 16 residues. The DNA of the CDR3 is TGTGCCGGCAGCTTGGCCAAGCTGGGCAGGGAAGAGTCGGAGTTCTTC. Translation: CAGSLAKLGREESEFF.

The J gene is TRBJ1-1, the V gene TRBV12-3 or TRBV12-4; 9 nucleotides match TRBD1. The J segment lost 6 bases and the V segment lost 5 bases, leaving 10 bases of the junction unmatched. The length of the CDR3 is 15 residues. CDR3 nucleotides: TGTGCCAGCAGTCCCGGGACAGGGAAGAGGGCTGAAGCTTTCTTT. This gives the protein CASSPGTGKRAEAFF.